The present T cell receptor beta chain was sequenced within a study of CD8 T cells in Susac syndrome. RNA was extracted with the RNeasy kit, and a quantity of roughly 0.5 to 1 ug was reverse transcribed using random hexamers. It was immunoSEQ multiplex PCR that amplified TCR beta CDR3 across 54 Vbeta and 13 Jbeta. TCRdb fed the immunoSEQ multiplex PCR reads into MiXCR, producing one record per CDR3 protein. The table shows more than 90,000 distinct CDR3 sequences, with 90% to 95% occurring only once. The CDR3 loop spans 13 amino acids. V was trimmed by 4 bases and J by 2 bases, leaving 9 bases between them. Germline V gene lookup returns CDR1 LNHDA and CDR2 SQIVND (reference sequence). Purification of the CD8+ and CD4+ T cells relied on negative isolation, and TEMRA cells underwent FACS enrichment.

V usage is TRBV19 and J usage is TRBJ2-7; no clear D gene. This TCR was sampled from a human donor with multiple sclerosis. Sequenced sample: CD4+ T cells from PBMCs. This CDR3 is CASSTDGTYEQYF. In nucleotides, the CDR3 is TGTGCCAGTAGTACTGACGGAACCTACGAGCAGTACTTC.